This T cell receptor (beta chain) was recovered during a study of metastatic and nonmetastatic thyroid tumors (dated by TCRdb to about 2020). About the full investigation: For patients with malignant and with benign thyroid disease, the researchers compared repertoires between peripheral blood samples and tumor or nodule tissue samples. The research as a whole found: TCR beta diversity was reported as significantly higher in malignant tumors than in benign nodules, in both blood and tumor samples.

This clone came up many times. No antigen is known for it. Per-nucleotide qualities are absent, and no much larger clonotype sits a single base away. No treatment had been received by any patient before thyroid surgery. The study retrospectively analysed patient clinical samples collected from about 2012 to 2018 using T-cell receptor beta sequencing. Library construction relied on PCR. TCRdb records Illumina HiSeq 4000 as the sequencer. High-throughput sequencing was used to profile the CDR3 region of the TCR beta-chain in every patient. The study's processing was this. CDR3 differences across clinicopathological groups were used to build a classifier for discriminating distant-metastatic papillary thyroid cancer patients. The Shannon index was used to measure repertoire diversity, and the Morisita-Horn index was used to measure how similar tumor and blood repertoires were. TCRdb handled the public reads itself, with Q25 trimming in fastp and clone calling in MiXCR, and kept productive beta chains. TCRdb's processing, not the study's, gives the V and J calls here. The sample includes 7,000 to 9,500 clones, with 31% observed a single time. 20% of the sample goes to the ten largest clones.

The CDR3 has 14 amino acids, counting the end cysteine and phenylalanine. Of all the DNA, just the CDR3 is kept, 42 bases in frame from base 1. V is pared back by 3 bases and J by 5 bases, with 13 bases lying between the germline termini. CDR1 and CDR2, looked up from the germline V gene, are SGHTA and FQGTGA. In this chain, TRBV7-3 is recombined with TRBJ1-1; TRBD1 might be the D gene, on 5 matching bases. This TCR derives from a female donor with papillary thyroid cancer or a benign thyroid nodule (not recorded which). Some clones in this sample may be carry-over from other donors' samples. The sequenced sample consisted of tumor tissue. The CDR3 corresponds to CASSFMTAPTEAFF. The DNA sequence follows: TGTGCCAGCAGCTTCATGACAGCGCCGACTGAAGCTTTCTTT.